The clone carrying this T cell receptor beta chain was seen a few times. No antigen is known for it. This specimen comes from a study of PD-1 blockade in classical Hodgkin lymphoma. Findings and limits, study-wide: CD4+ but not CD8+ TCR diversity rose significantly by C4D1. Prior to therapy, complete responders displayed diversity much like that of newly diagnosed patients.

Measured with immunoSEQ multiplex PCR; TCRdb has only the in-frame clones, and not every one. The sample carries about 85,000 clones, about 90% recorded once. Every one of the patients relapsed after autologous stem cell transplantation (brentuximab vedotin exposure was variable). This CDR3 is 18 amino acids long. Germline V gene sequence: CDR1 SGHRS, CDR2 YFSETQ. The ends were cut back, 4 bases at V and 0 bases at J, with 20 bases in the middle. J is TRBJ2-1 and V is TRBV5-1, with D possibly being TRBD1 or TRBD2 (5 bases each). The input for sequencing was peripheral blood mononuclear cells (PBMCs), taken before the second cycle of nivolumab. This TCR came from a human donor with classical Hodgkin lymphoma. The CDR3 DNA reads TGCGCCAGCAGCCGGACCGGGACCCCTGAGGGCTCCTACAATGAGCAGTTCTTC. Protein product: CASSRTGTPEGSYNEQFF.